Listed here are 32 T cell receptor beta chains from one sample, sequenced in a study of CD8 T cells in ankylosing spondylitis. TCRdb used MiXCR to reprocess the 5' RACE reads, holding one entry per CDR3 protein. The sample has 200,000 to 300,000 distinct CDR3 sequences; around 10% are singletons. Sequencing used blood, either unsorted or a sorted T cell fraction (not recorded which). Receptors were obtained from a male donor with ankylosing spondylitis or in good health (not recorded which).

As DNA, the CDR3 is TGTGCCAGCAGTATCGGAGCGGCCACCGGGGAGCTGTTTTTT. It translates to CASSIGAATGELFF. This sequence joins TRBV28 and TRBJ2-2, with D maybe TRBD2 (5 bases). The V gene's germline CDR1 is MDHEN and CDR2 SYDVKM. This CDR3 region has 14 residues. The V end was cut by 5 bases, the J end by 4 bases, with 11 bases between.

The chain uses TRBV4-1 and TRBJ2-3; a weak D match, TRBD2 (7 bases). The ends were cut back, 3 bases at V and 5 bases at J, with 15 bases in the middle. Germline assignment: CDR1 MGHRA and CDR2 YSYEKL. This CDR3 spans 15 amino acids. DNA for the CDR3: TGCGCCAGCAGCCAGGATGGGGGGGCCATAGATACGCAGTATTTT. The encoded protein is CASSQDGGAIDTQYF.

V is TRBV28 and J is TRBJ2-1, with a possible D match to TRBD1 (6 bases). Germline V gives CDR1 MDHEN, CDR2 SYDVKM. Trimming cost V 7 bases and J 4 bases, with 20 bases left between them. CDR3 length: 16 residues. The CDR3: CASTLQQGLTYNEQFF. The DNA of the CDR3 is TGTGCCAGCACACTCCAACAGGGTCTGACTTACAATGAGCAGTTCTTC. The full variable domain, its missing parts supplied by reference TRBV28 and TRBJ2-1, is DVKVTQSSRYLVKRTGEKVFLECVQDMDHENMFWYRQDPGLGLRLIYFSYDVKMKEKGDIPEGYSVSREKKERFSLILESASTNQTSMYLCASTLQQGLTYNEQFFGPGTRLTVL.

The chain has TRBV28 and TRBJ2-7, with 9 bases fitting TRBD1. The CDR3 is made up of 17 amino acids. CDR1 and CDR2 from the germline V gene are MDHEN and SYDVKM. V trimming: 1 base; J trimming: 4 bases; junction bases outside the gene matches: 11. The CDR3 sequence is CASSLLVVGQGQYEQYF. The CDR3 bases are TGTGCCAGCAGTTTATTAGTCGTCGGACAGGGGCAGTACGAGCAGTACTTC. Complete variable domain (other parts from reference TRBV28 and TRBJ2-7): DVKVTQSSRYLVKRTGEKVFLECVQDMDHENMFWYRQDPGLGLRLIYFSYDVKMKEKGDIPEGYSVSREKKERFSLILESASTNQTSMYLCASSLLVVGQGQYEQYFGPGTRLTVT.

This clonotype was observed a handful of times. The chain combines TRBV20-1 with TRBJ2-7, with D unclear. V was shortened by 6 bases and J by 2 bases, with 14 bases between the two germline ends. CDR1 and CDR2 from the germline V gene are DFQATT and SNEGSKA (reference sequence). The CDR3 is made up of 13 amino acids. In DNA, the CDR3 is TGCAGTGCATCTTCGGCAGCCGCCTACGAGCAGTACTTC. Translation: CSASSAAAYEQYF.

This rearrangement joins TRBV12-3 or TRBV12-4 to TRBJ2-2; no clear D. The CDR3 sequence is 15 residues long. The germline V and J ends were trimmed by 2 bases and 5 bases, with 12 bases remaining between them. The CDR3 spells CASSLRGPGTGELFF. In DNA form, the CDR3 reads TGTGCCAGCAGTTTAAGAGGCCCGGGTACCGGGGAGCTGTTTTTT.

This clonotype was observed many times. The chain links TRBV5-1 to TRBJ1-1; no clear D. Germline CDR1 is SGHRS and CDR2 is YFSETQ. V was shortened by 2 bases and J by 2 bases, with 13 bases between the two germline ends. CDR3 length: 15 residues. In DNA form, the CDR3 reads TGCGCCAGCAGCTTTCGTCGGTCTTCCAACACTGAAGCTTTCTTT. Protein: CASSFRRSSNTEAFF.

The sample holds many counts of this clonotype. The J gene is TRBJ1-3, the V gene TRBV12-3 or TRBV12-4; D gene uncertain. V was cut by 3 bases and J by 2 bases, with 11 bases left in between. The CDR3 runs to 15 residues. CDR3 loop: CASSFMAGPGNTIYF. CDR3 nucleotides: TGTGCCAGCAGTTTCATGGCTGGGCCTGGAAACACCATATATTTT.

This clonotype was counted ten times or more. The chain joins TRBV12-3 or TRBV12-4 to TRBJ1-5; D remains unclear. This CDR3 has 12 residues. V was clipped by 6 bases and J by 6 bases, with 9 bases between them. The CDR3 reads CASSSEPQPQHF. In DNA form, the CDR3 reads TGTGCCAGCAGCTCGGAACCTCAGCCCCAGCATTTT.

The sample holds a few counts of this clonotype. The rearrangement joins TRBV12-3 or TRBV12-4 to TRBJ1-5; the D is unclear. Trimming took 3 bases from V and 6 from J, leaving 12 bases between them. This CDR3 has 14 amino acids. The CDR3 reads CASSLSQTGQPQHF. Here the CDR3 DNA reads TGTGCCAGCAGTTTGAGTCAGACGGGTCAGCCCCAGCATTTT.

V gene TRBV2 combines with J gene TRBJ2-7; TRBD1 aligns across 7 bases. CDR3 length: 14 residues. The germline V gene has CDR1 SNHLY and CDR2 FYNNEI. With 6 bases clipped from V and 2 bases from J, the junction kept 7 bases outside the gene matches. The CDR3 DNA is TGTGCCAGCAGGGCCGGGACAGACACCTACGAGCAGTACTTC. Its protein product is CASRAGTDTYEQYF.

This clonotype was recorded many times. The chain combines TRBV28 with TRBJ2-1; D gene uncertain. The V end lost 3 bases, the J end lost 3 bases, and 6 bases lay between the germline ends. Germline V lookup: CDR1 MDHEN, CDR2 SYDVKM. The CDR3 length is 13 residues. The CDR3 DNA follows: TGTGCCAGCAGTTTCCCGAGCTACAATGAGCAGTTCTTC. Translation: CASSFPSYNEQFF.

Many counts were recorded for this clonotype. The V and J genes are TRBV7-3 and TRBJ2-3; 9 bases agree with TRBD1. The germline gives CDR1 SGHTA, CDR2 FQGTGA. The V segment lost 4 bases and the J segment 5 bases; nucleotides outside the gene matches: 7. This CDR3 region has 15 residues. The CDR3 DNA follows: TGTGCCAGCAGCTCCGACAGGGGGGGAGTAGATACGCAGTATTTT. This translates into CASSSDRGGVDTQYF.

This clonotype was counted at least ten times. V is TRBV5-1 and J is TRBJ2-1; weak D call: TRBD1 (5 bases). The CDR3 is 16 amino acids. From germline, CDR1 is SGHRS and CDR2 YFSETQ. The ends were cut back, 0 bases at V and 4 bases at J, with 14 bases in the middle. The CDR3 reads CASSLGGQGIYNEQFF. CDR3 nucleotide sequence: TGCGCCAGCAGCTTGGGTGGACAAGGGATTTACAATGAGCAGTTCTTC.

This clonotype appeared many times. The rearrangement uses TRBV10-2 and TRBJ1-1; no clear D. V was pared by 3 bases and J by 3 bases, with 17 bases between. The CDR3 covers 16 residues. CDR1 is WSHSY, CDR2 SAAADI, per germline. The CDR3 DNA follows: TGCGCCAGCAGTGATCGAATGGGGAAGGGCTACACTGAAGCTTTCTTT. Its translation is CASSDRMGKGYTEAFF.

This clonotype was counted many times. V and J are TRBV12-3 or TRBV12-4 and TRBJ1-5, with 8 nucleotides matching TRBD1. J gave up 2 bases and V 7 bases, and 10 bases lay outside the gene matches. There are 16 residues in the CDR3. The CDR3 protein is CASTPGTGLGNQPQHF. For the CDR3, the DNA is TGTGCCAGCACACCTGGGACAGGTTTGGGCAATCAGCCCCAGCATTTT.

Many counts were recorded for this clonotype. The V and J genes are TRBV20-1 and TRBJ2-1; 9 bases agree with TRBD2. The V and J ends lost 0 bases and 7 bases, in that order; junction bases with no gene match: 13. Germline CDR1 and CDR2: DFQATT and SNEGSKA (reference sequence). This CDR3 is 17 amino acids long. CDR3 DNA: TGCAGTGCTAGAGAATTACTAGCGGGTTCAATTGGGAATGAGCAGTTCTTC. It is translated as CSARELLAGSIGNEQFF.

The chain is built from TRBV12-3 or TRBV12-4 and TRBJ1-2; no firm D call. The CDR3 loop spans 13 amino acids. Trimming pared 8 bases from V and 1 base from J, leaving 11 bases between. The CDR3: CASGLGNNYGYTF. The CDR3 DNA reads as TGTGCCAGCGGGTTGGGGAATAACTATGGCTACACCTTC.

This clonotype was counted once. V usage is TRBV10-3 and J usage is TRBJ2-2; perhaps TRBD2 as D (5 bases). This CDR3 is 16 amino acids long. Germline values: CDR1 ENHRY, CDR2 SYGVKD. The V end was cut by 10 bases, the J end by 1 base, with 19 bases between. The CDR3 protein is CASHSGLALNTGELFF. The CDR3, as DNA: TGTGCCAGCCACAGCGGACTCGCACTGAACACCGGGGAGCTGTTTTTT.

Worth noting for this clonotype: A much larger clonotype is one base distant, so this may be a read error. The chain's CDR3 is CVSSDWTSGSFEQYF. CDR3 nucleotides: TGTGTCAGCAGCGACTGGACTAGCGGGAGTTTCGAGCAGTACTTC. V and J are TRBV14 and TRBJ2-7, with 13 bases identical to TRBD2. CDR1 SGHDN and CDR2 FVKESK come from the germline V gene. There are 15 residues in the CDR3.

In nucleotides, the CDR3 is TGTGCCAGCAGTTTTGTCGGTTGGGACACCGAAAAAGAGACCCAGTACTTC. Translated: CASSFVGWDTEKETQYF. The rearrangement uses TRBV28 and TRBJ2-5; D is perhaps TRBD1 (6 bases). The CDR3 has 17 amino acids. Germline loops: CDR1 MDHEN, CDR2 SYDVKM. V shed 3 bases and J shed 3 bases, with 20 bases lying between them.

In this sample, this clonotype turned up many times. The chain joins TRBV7-6 to TRBJ1-6, with D unresolved. V lost 1 base, J lost 3 bases, and 10 bases lay in between. Germline-derived CDR1 and CDR2 are SGHVS and FNYEAQ. This CDR3 contains 16 residues. The CDR3 loop is CASSLVESDYNSPLHF. CDR3 in DNA: TGTGCCAGCAGCTTAGTTGAGTCCGACTATAATTCACCCCTCCACTTT.

This chain connects TRBV7-2 to TRBJ2-1, with 8 bases lining up with TRBD2. CDR1 is SGHTA and CDR2 is FQGNSA in the germline V gene. V was clipped by 5 bases and J by 12 bases; unmatched bases: 9. This CDR3 is 13 amino acids long. Here the CDR3 reads CASSVNDGTRQFF. The CDR3 DNA reads as TGTGCCAGCAGCGTCAATGACGGGACTAGGCAGTTCTTC.

In this sample, this clonotype turned up many times. This chain joins TRBV5-1 and TRBJ2-7; TRBD1 matches at 10 bases. Germline CDR1 is SGHRS and CDR2 is YFSETQ. The CDR3 is 13 residues long. The V segment lost 7 bases and the J segment 5 bases; nucleotides outside the gene matches: 6. The CDR3 loop reads CASYRDRGNEQYF. The CDR3 coding sequence is TGCGCCAGCTACCGGGACAGGGGTAACGAGCAGTACTTC.

This clonotype was found many times. The chain uses TRBV19 and TRBJ2-4; 13 bases fit TRBD2. J lost 0 bases, V lost 4 bases, and 9 bases had no gene match. CDR1 and CDR2 from the germline V gene are LNHDA and SQIVND (reference sequence). The CDR3 length is 19 residues. CDR3 in DNA: TGTGCCAGTAGTAATGGGGGGACTAGCGGGGTACTAGCCAAAAACATTCAGTACTTC. Its protein is CASSNGGTSGVLAKNIQYF.

V usage is TRBV29-1 and J usage is TRBJ1-2; unclear D gene. Looked up from germline, CDR1 is SQVTM and CDR2 is ANQGSEA. The CDR3 runs 12 residues. The germline V and J ends were trimmed by 8 bases and 5 bases, with 15 bases remaining between them. CDR3 amino acids: CSFRNSGYGYTF. The CDR3 DNA is TGCAGCTTCCGAAACTCTGGGTATGGCTACACCTTC.

The chain recombines TRBV29-1 with TRBJ2-5; weak D call: TRBD1 (6 bases). Trimming cost V 3 bases and J 9 bases, with 11 bases left between them. The CDR3 runs 11 residues. Germline V gene sequence: CDR1 SQVTM, CDR2 ANQGSEA. The CDR3 is CSVDGTRAQYF. CDR3 sequence (DNA): TGCAGCGTTGACGGGACAAGGGCCCAGTACTTC.

This clonotype was counted ten times or more. V usage is TRBV20-1 and J usage is TRBJ1-2; D may be TRBD1 (6 bases). CDR1 and CDR2 from the germline V gene are DFQATT and SNEGSKA (reference sequence). Trimming pared 4 bases from V and 4 bases from J, leaving 16 bases between. This CDR3 spans 14 amino acids. For the CDR3, the DNA is TGCAGTGCTACTAGACAGGCGAGGGTCTATGGCTACACCTTC. Its protein product is CSATRQARVYGYTF.

This clonotype was detected many times. The rearrangement joins TRBV5-1 to TRBJ2-1; D call uncertain. Germline V gene sequence: CDR1 SGHRS, CDR2 YFSETQ. Trimming pared 3 bases from V and 4 bases from J, leaving 11 bases between. The CDR3 runs to 14 residues. The CDR3 DNA reads TGCGCCAGCAGCTCTGGCCGAGTATACAATGAGCAGTTCTTC. This sequence encodes CASSSGRVYNEQFF.

This clonotype was counted ten times or more. The rearrangement links TRBV20-1 to TRBJ2-7, with D possibly being TRBD1 (6 bases). Germline V gives CDR1 DFQATT, CDR2 SNEGSKA (reference sequence). The CDR3 is 13 amino acids. V lost 3 bases to trimming and J lost 5 bases, with 14 bases between them. The CDR3 DNA reads TGCAGTGCTAGGGGACATGAAACTAACGAGCAGTACTTC. Translated: CSARGHETNEQYF.

In its sample, this clonotype was seen many times. The V call is TRBV5-1, the J call TRBJ2-7, with TRBD2 identical over 11 bases. CDR1 is SGHRS and CDR2 is YFSETQ in the germline V gene. The CDR3 totals 16 residues. Germline trimming cut 4 bases from V and 7 bases from J; bases unmatched to any gene: 13. Written as DNA, the CDR3 is TGCGCCAGCAGCCGACGACTAGCGGGGAGAAAGGGGGAGCAGTACTTC. Translated, it gives CASSRRLAGRKGEQYF.

There are many counts of this clonotype. The V and J genes are TRBV5-1 and TRBJ2-1; possibly TRBD2 for D (6 bases). This CDR3 contains 16 residues. Per the germline V gene, CDR1 is SGHRS and CDR2 is YFSETQ. Trimming took 5 bases from V and 4 from J, leaving 19 bases between them. The CDR3 sequence is CASRGGIGPKYNEQFF. In DNA, the CDR3 is TGCGCCAGCAGGGGCGGGATTGGACCAAAATACAATGAGCAGTTCTTC.